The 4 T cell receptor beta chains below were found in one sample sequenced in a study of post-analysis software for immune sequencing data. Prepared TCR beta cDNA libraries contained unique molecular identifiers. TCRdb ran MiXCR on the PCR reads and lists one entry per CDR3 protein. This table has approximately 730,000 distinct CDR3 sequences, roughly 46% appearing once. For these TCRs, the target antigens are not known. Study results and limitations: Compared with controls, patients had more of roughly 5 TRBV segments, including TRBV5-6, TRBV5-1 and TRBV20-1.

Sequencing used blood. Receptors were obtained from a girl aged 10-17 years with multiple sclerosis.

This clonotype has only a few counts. CDR3 nucleotides: TGTGCCAGCAGTTTAACAGGACAGGGAAGGGGCGAGCAGTACTTC. Translated, it gives CASSLTGQGRGEQYF. The chain carries TRBV27 and TRBJ2-5, with TRBD1 matching over 8 bases. With the DNA end fitting TRBJ2-7 better, the J assignment may be wrong. In germline, CDR1 is MNHEY, CDR2 SMNVEV (reference sequence). The length of the CDR3 is 15 residues.

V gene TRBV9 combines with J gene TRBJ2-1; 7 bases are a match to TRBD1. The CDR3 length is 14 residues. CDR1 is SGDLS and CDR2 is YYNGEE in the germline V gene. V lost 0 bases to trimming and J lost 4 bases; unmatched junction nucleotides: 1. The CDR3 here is CASSVGDRYNEQFF. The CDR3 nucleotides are TGTGCCAGCAGCGTAGGGGACAGATACAATGAGCAGTTCTTC.

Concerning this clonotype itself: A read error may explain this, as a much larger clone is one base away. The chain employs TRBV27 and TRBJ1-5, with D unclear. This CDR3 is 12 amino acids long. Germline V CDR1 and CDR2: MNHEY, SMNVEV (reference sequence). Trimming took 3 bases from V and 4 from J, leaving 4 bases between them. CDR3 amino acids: CASSFWNQPQHF. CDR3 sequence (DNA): TGTGCCAGCAGTTTTTGGAATCAGCCCCAGCATTTT.

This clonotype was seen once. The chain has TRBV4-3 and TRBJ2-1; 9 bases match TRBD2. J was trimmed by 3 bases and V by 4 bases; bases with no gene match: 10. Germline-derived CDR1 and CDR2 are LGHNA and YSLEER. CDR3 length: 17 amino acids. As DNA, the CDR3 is TGCGCCAGCAGCCCCGGGGGCGGGAGGGCCGGCTACAATGAGCAGTTCTTC. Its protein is CASSPGGGRAGYNEQFF.